These 30 T cell receptor beta chains came from one sample sequenced in a study of CD8 T cells in Susac syndrome. Random hexamers were used to reverse transcribe an amount of roughly 0.5 to 1 ug RNA. TCRdb reprocessed the immunoSEQ multiplex PCR reads with MiXCR, giving one entry per CDR3 protein. The sample shows 140,000 or so distinct CDR3 sequences, about 95% of them seen only once. The sample consisted of CD4+ T cells from PBMCs. These receptors were obtained from a human donor with multiple sclerosis.

J is TRBJ2-7 and V is TRBV5-1; TRBD1 agrees at 9 bases. V was pared by 0 bases and J by 7 bases, with 5 bases of the junction left unmatched. The CDR3 has 14 amino acids. Germline V gene lookup returns CDR1 SGHRS and CDR2 YFSETQ. Here the CDR3 DNA reads TGCGCCAGCAGCTTGGATACAGGGGGCGCTGAGCAGTACTTC. It is translated as CASSLDTGGAEQYF.

This clonotype was seen a single time. This chain connects TRBV10-3 to TRBJ2-1; 14 bases align to TRBD2. J lost 9 bases, V lost 7 bases, and 5 bases had no gene match. The CDR3 is made up of 14 amino acids. Germline loops: CDR1 ENHRY, CDR2 SYGVKD. The DNA for the CDR3 is TGTGCCATCAACCCGGGACTAGCGGGAGCTGAGCAGTTCTTC. Translated, it gives CAINPGLAGAEQFF.

The chain joins TRBV7-2 to TRBJ1-4; 7 bases map to TRBD1. Germline V gene lookup returns CDR1 SGHTA and CDR2 FQGNSA. V lost 7 bases, J lost 14 bases, and 19 bases stayed unmatched. The CDR3 spans 15 residues. CDR3 nucleotide sequence: TGTGCCAGCAAGCTTAACACCGGGACAGCGACCCACCTGTTTTTT. Translation: CASKLNTGTATHLFF.

This chain uses TRBV27 with TRBJ2-1; D remains unclear. CDR1 is MNHEY, CDR2 SMNVEV, per germline (reference sequence). Trimming took off 3 bases at V and 7 bases at J, with 13 bases between the two ends. The CDR3 has 14 residues. CDR3 DNA sequence: TGTGCCAGCAGTTTCTCCGAGATACGGAATGAGCAGTTCTTC. Protein sequence: CASSFSEIRNEQFF.

The V call is TRBV7-2, the J call TRBJ2-5; D gene ambiguous. The V end lost 5 bases, the J end lost 7 bases, and 11 bases lay between the germline ends. This CDR3 is 12 amino acids long. Germline assignment: CDR1 SGHTA and CDR2 FQGNSA. As DNA, the CDR3 is TGTGCCAGCAGCGCGTTCTCGGGGACCCAGTACTTC. It is translated as CASSAFSGTQYF. Full variable domain (missing parts from reference TRBV7-2 and TRBJ2-5): GAGVSQSPSNKVTEKGKDVELRCDPISGHTALYWYRQSLGQGLEFLIYFQGNSAPDKSGLPSDRFSAERTGGSVSTLTIQRTQQEDSAVYLCASSAFSGTQYFGPGTRLLVL.

In DNA form, the CDR3 reads TGTGCCAGCAGCCAAGATCCGCCAGGGTTCATCTCTGGGGCCAACGTCCTGACTTTC. Amino acids: CASSQDPPGFISGANVLTF. The V call is TRBV3-1, the J call TRBJ2-6; tentative D call: TRBD1 (5 bases). Trimming left V 0 bases short and J 0 bases short, with 15 bases between. This CDR3 has 19 residues. Germline CDR1 is LGHDT and CDR2 is YNNKEL (reference sequence).

The rearrangement joins TRBV29-1 to TRBJ1-2, with D hard to call. Germline CDR1 is SQVTM and CDR2 is ANQGSEA. V lost 6 bases and J lost 11, with 22 bases in between. The CDR3 runs 13 residues. CDR3: CSVEPMRTFPYTF. The CDR3 DNA follows: TGCAGCGTGGAACCCATGCGGACTTTCCCATACACCTTC.

J is TRBJ2-1 and V is TRBV2; D unclear. The V and J ends lost 8 bases and 6 bases respectively, with 17 bases between them. Germline assignment: CDR1 SNHLY and CDR2 FYNNEI. The CDR3 totals 14 residues. DNA of the CDR3: TGTGCCAGCGGCAAACATCCCAGCAGCAATGAGCAGTTCTTC. Its protein is CASGKHPSSNEQFF.

This rearrangement joins TRBV7-2 to TRBJ1-1; D ambiguous. V lost 0 bases and J lost 1, with 6 bases in between. Germline CDR1 SGHTA, CDR2 FQGNSA. The CDR3 length is 14 residues. The CDR3 DNA reads TGTGCCAGCAGCTTAGCATCCGCGAACACTGAAGCTTTCTTT. This gives the protein CASSLASANTEAFF. Combining the CDR3 with reference TRBV7-2 and TRBJ1-1 gives the whole variable domain GAGVSQSPSNKVTEKGKDVELRCDPISGHTALYWYRQSLGQGLEFLIYFQGNSAPDKSGLPSDRFSAERTGGSVSTLTIQRTQQEDSAVYLCASSLASANTEAFFGQGTRLTVV.

The V gene is TRBV7-9, the J gene TRBJ2-1, with 7 bases matching TRBD1. The CDR3 is 14 amino acids. Per the germline V gene, CDR1 is SEHNR and CDR2 is FQNEAQ (reference sequence). With 3 bases clipped from V and 6 bases from J, the junction kept 5 bases outside the gene matches. For the CDR3, the DNA is TGTGCCAGCAGCTTCGGGACAGCGAGCAATGAGCAGTTCTTC. Its translation: CASSFGTASNEQFF. Based on the CDR3 plus reference TRBV7-9 and TRBJ2-1, the full variable domain is DTGVSQNPRHKITKRGQNVTFRCDPISEHNRLYWYRQTLGQGPEFLTYFQNEAQLEKSRLLSDRFSAERPKGSFSTLEIQRTEQGDSAMYLCASSFGTASNEQFFGPGTRLTVL.

V usage is TRBV28 and J usage is TRBJ2-7; D may correspond to TRBD1 or TRBD2 (6 bases each). Germline V gene lookup returns CDR1 MDHEN and CDR2 SYDVKM. The CDR3 consists of 15 residues. V shed 5 bases and J shed 0 bases, with 14 bases lying between them. The CDR3 nucleotides read TGTGCCAGCAGTCCCCGGGGGACAAGCTCCTACGAGCAGTACTTC. Translated: CASSPRGTSSYEQYF.

The genes are TRBV20-1 and TRBJ1-2; D remains unclear. The CDR3 runs to 13 residues. CDR1 and CDR2 (germline): DFQATT, SNEGSKA (reference sequence). Trimming took off 3 bases at V and 3 bases at J, with 11 bases between the two ends. CDR3 region: CSASEFSDYGYTF. The CDR3 DNA is TGCAGTGCTAGCGAGTTCTCGGACTATGGCTACACCTTC.

This sequence joins TRBV3-1 and TRBJ2-3, with TRBD2 matching over 15 bases. The CDR3 is 17 amino acids. Germline values: CDR1 LGHDT, CDR2 YNNKEL (reference sequence). V dropped 7 bases and J dropped 1; count of bases not matched to a gene: 6. The CDR3 DNA follows: TGTGCCAGCACACGGACTAGCGGGAGGGCGGGCACAGATACGCAGTATTTT. This codes for CASTRTSGRAGTDTQYF.

The chain uses TRBV7-2 and TRBJ1-1; D ambiguous. The CDR3 has 16 residues. Trimming shortened V by 0 bases and J by 0 bases, and 11 bases separated the two germline ends. The germline V gene has CDR1 SGHTA and CDR2 FQGNSA. This CDR3 reads CASSLAAGNMNTEAFF. The CDR3 coding sequence is TGTGCCAGCAGCTTAGCGGCAGGAAATATGAACACTGAAGCTTTCTTT.

V is TRBV20-1 and J is TRBJ2-7; no definite D call. Trimming left V 4 bases short and J 6 bases short, with 13 bases between. The CDR3 length is 12 residues. Germline CDR1 reads DFQATT; CDR2 reads SNEGSKA (reference sequence). CDR3 sequence reads: CSANQAGGEQYF. The CDR3 nucleotides are TGCAGTGCTAACCAGGCAGGTGGCGAGCAGTACTTC.

This chain links TRBV19 with TRBJ2-1, with 7 bases fitting TRBD1. V was pared by 7 bases and J by 5 bases, with 29 bases of the junction left unmatched. This CDR3 region has 21 residues. Germline values: CDR1 LNHDA, CDR2 SQIVND (reference sequence). This CDR3 reads CASTNSWGQMSNKRVNNEQFF. The CDR3 DNA is TGTGCCAGTACCAATTCGTGGGGACAGATGTCGAATAAGCGCGTAAACAATGAGCAGTTCTTC.

The chain uses TRBV30 and TRBJ2-5; D call uncertain. Per the germline V gene, CDR1 is GTSNPN and CDR2 is SVGIG (reference sequence). V was clipped by 0 bases and J by 1 base, with 3 bases between them. The CDR3 covers 12 residues. DNA for the CDR3: TGTGCCTGGAGTGTCCGCCAAGAGACCCAGTACTTC. This translates into CAWSVRQETQYF.

The CDR3 here is CAWSEDFDEQFF. The CDR3 nucleotides read TGTGCCTGGAGTGAAGATTTCGATGAGCAGTTCTTC. This rearrangement joins TRBV30 to TRBJ2-1; D is unresolved. The V gene lost 1 base and the J gene lost 8 bases, with 9 bases spanning the gap. CDR3 size: 12 residues. Germline V gives CDR1 GTSNPN, CDR2 SVGIG (reference sequence).

The chain joins TRBV29-1 to TRBJ1-2, with D unresolved. V lost 8 bases and J 4 bases, leaving 17 bases between the germline ends. The CDR3 spans 13 residues. The germline CDR1 and CDR2 sequences are SQVTM and ANQGSEA. The CDR3 protein is CSCSQDPLYGYTF. The CDR3 bases are TGCAGCTGTAGTCAGGACCCGCTCTATGGCTACACCTTC.

The V call is TRBV7-9, the J call TRBJ2-3; TRBD1 or TRBD2 may be the D gene (5 bases each). The CDR3 runs 16 residues. Trimming shortened V by 5 bases and J by 6 bases, and 21 bases separated the two germline ends. Germline CDR1 is SEHNR and CDR2 is FQNEAQ (reference sequence). Here the CDR3 DNA reads TGTGCCAGCAGCACTTCCGGGACCCACCTCGGGGATACGCAGTATTTT. It specifies CASSTSGTHLGDTQYF.

This clonotype was detected only a few times. The V gene is TRBV5-4, the J gene TRBJ2-3, with D perhaps matching TRBD2 (6 bases). V shed 1 base and J shed 2 bases, with 8 bases lying between them. The germline gives CDR1 SGHNT, CDR2 YYREEE (reference sequence). CDR3 length equals 14 residues. The CDR3 coding sequence is TGTGCCAGCAGCTTGCTAGCGTCCACAGATACGCAGTATTTT. As protein: CASSLLASTDTQYF. Looking up the rest from reference TRBV5-4 and TRBJ2-3 gives the full variable domain: ETGVTQSPTHLIKTRGQQVTLRCSSQSGHNTVSWYQQALGQGPQFIFQYYREEENGRGNFPPRFSGLQFPNYSSELNVNALELDDSALYLCASSLLASTDTQYFGPGTRLTVL.

This chain joins TRBV9 and TRBJ2-1; TRBD1 agrees at 7 bases. V dropped 0 bases and J dropped 2; count of bases not matched to a gene: 2. Germline CDR1 SGDLS, CDR2 YYNGEE. The CDR3 is 15 residues long. Here the CDR3 DNA reads TGTGCCAGCAGCGTAGGGGACAGAACCTACAATGAGCAGTTCTTC. Amino acid sequence: CASSVGDRTYNEQFF.

The chain combines TRBV29-1 with TRBJ2-1; D perhaps matches TRBD2 (6 bases). This CDR3 spans 13 amino acids. Trimming pared 3 bases from V and 6 bases from J, leaving 12 bases between. Germline values: CDR1 SQVTM, CDR2 ANQGSEA. CDR3 in DNA: TGCAGCGTTGATAAGGGACTTCTCAATGAGCAGTTCTTC. This translates into CSVDKGLLNEQFF.

This chain uses TRBV25-1 with TRBJ1-6, with a tentative D call TRBD1 (5 bases). Between the trimmed V and J ends, which lost 6 bases and 8 bases, there was a span of 8 bases. This CDR3 region has 12 residues. Germline CDR1 MGHDK, CDR2 SYGVNS. In nucleotides, the CDR3 is TGTGCCAGCAGGGGGGTGGATTCACCCCTCCACTTT. Translation: CASRGVDSPLHF.

V gene TRBV6-2 or TRBV6-3 combines with J gene TRBJ2-7, with 8 bases matching TRBD2. The CDR3 covers 13 residues. Germline CDR1 reads MNHEY; CDR2 reads SVGEGT. Unmatched junction bases numbered 5, after V lost 8 bases and J lost 2 bases. CDR3 sequence: CASLSGGTYEQYF. CDR3 bases: TGTGCCAGCCTCTCGGGGGGGACCTACGAGCAGTACTTC.

The chain recombines TRBV20-1 with TRBJ2-7; 7 nucleotides align to TRBD2. Germline V lookup: CDR1 DFQATT, CDR2 SNEGSKA (reference sequence). The CDR3 has 11 residues. V dropped 5 bases and J dropped 3; count of bases not matched to a gene: 1. CDR3 amino acids: CSAWGGYEQYF. DNA for the CDR3: TGCAGTGCTTGGGGGGGCTACGAGCAGTACTTC.

The chain uses TRBV29-1 and TRBJ1-4; 9 nucleotides align to TRBD1. V shed 6 bases and J 2 bases; nucleotides not matched to a gene: 4. Looked up from germline, CDR1 is SQVTM and CDR2 is ANQGSEA. There are 14 residues in the CDR3. CDR3 sequence reads: CSVAGQGTNEKLFF. DNA of the CDR3: TGCAGCGTGGCAGGACAGGGGACTAATGAAAAACTGTTTTTT.

The rearrangement uses TRBV23-1 and TRBJ2-7; D might be TRBD2 (5 bases). TRBV23-1 is an ORF, with its function uncertain. The V gene lost 9 bases and the J gene lost 3 bases, with 12 bases spanning the gap. The CDR3 totals 12 residues. Written as DNA, the CDR3 is TGCGCCAGAGGCGAGGGCGGCTACGAGCAGTACTTC. Protein sequence: CARGEGGYEQYF.

This chain uses TRBV20-1 with TRBJ1-6, with D possibly matching TRBD1 (6 bases). Germline V gene lookup returns CDR1 DFQATT and CDR2 SNEGSKA (reference sequence). This CDR3 has 16 residues. Trimming removed 3 bases from V and 4 bases from J, with 16 bases in between. The CDR3 here is CSARRYRDFYNSPLHF. The CDR3 DNA is TGCAGTGCTAGGCGATACAGGGACTTTTATAATTCACCCCTCCACTTT.

The V call is TRBV29-1, the J call TRBJ1-2; 10 nucleotides line up with TRBD1. After removal of 7 bases from V and 6 bases from J, the junction contained 2 bases not matched to a gene. The germline V gene has CDR1 SQVTM and CDR2 ANQGSEA. The CDR3 is made up of 11 amino acids. Here the CDR3 DNA reads TGCAGCGGGACAGGGGGAAATGGCTACACCTTC. This encodes CSGTGGNGYTF. Using reference TRBV29-1 and TRBJ1-2 for the parts outside the CDR3, the full variable domain is SAVISQKPSRDICQRGTSLTIQCQVDSQVTMMFWYRQQPGQSLTLIATANQGSEATYESGFVIDKFPISRPNLTFSTLTVSNMSPEDSSIYLCSGTGGNGYTFGSGTRLTVV.